The 30 T cell receptor beta chains reported below all come from one sample, sequenced in a study of T cell responses to AZD1222 COVID-19 vaccine. Sequencing was performed with immunoSEQ multiplex PCR; in TCRdb, only in-frame clones are kept and a portion is missing. Of roughly 100,000 clones detected, roughly 90% appear once; the ten largest clones hold about 2.7%. Source: peripheral blood, taken on day 0 of AZD1222 vaccination. These receptors originate from an adult in good health.

The V call is TRBV7-8, the J call TRBJ2-7; 7 bases map to TRBD1. This CDR3 has 15 residues. The J segment lost 3 bases and the V segment lost 5 bases, leaving 10 bases of the junction unmatched. Germline V gives CDR1 SGHVS, CDR2 FQNEAQ. The CDR3 nucleotides are TGTGCCAGCAGCCCCCCAGACAGGGCGTACTACGAGCAGTACTTC. Translation gives CASSPPDRAYYEQYF. Full variable domain (remainder filled in from reference TRBV7-8 and TRBJ2-7): GAGVSQSPRYKVAKRGQDVALRCDPISGHVSLFWYQQALGQGPEFLTYFQNEAQLDKSGLPSDRFFAERPEGSVSTLKIQRTQQEDSAVYLCASSPPDRAYYEQYFGPGTRLTVT.

The V gene is TRBV6-5, the J gene TRBJ1-2, with unresolved D. CDR1 and CDR2 (germline): MNHEY, SVGAGI. There are 16 residues in the CDR3. V lost 0 bases and J 5 bases, leaving 16 bases between the germline ends. CDR3 protein: CASSYSTEGGKYGYTF. CDR3 DNA sequence: TGTGCCAGCAGTTACTCGACCGAAGGAGGAAAGTATGGCTACACCTTC.

The chain couples TRBV10-2 to TRBJ1-1; D possibly corresponds to TRBD1 (6 bases). This CDR3 contains 14 residues. Germline V CDR1 and CDR2: WSHSY, SAAADI. Trimming removed 3 bases at V and 9 bases at J, with 17 bases between. The CDR3 nucleotides are TGCGCCAGCAGTGATGTCAGACAGGCACTTCAAGCTTTCTTT. Protein: CASSDVRQALQAFF.

The chain employs TRBV21-1 and TRBJ1-1; the table's D call of TRBD1 was not tested on the DNA. TRBV21-1 is a pseudogene segment. This CDR3 has 19 amino acids. The CDR3 bases are TGTGCCAGCAGCAAAGCTGGAACGATACGACAGGGCGGGAACACTGAAGCTTTCTTT. This encodes CASSKAGTIRQGGNTEAFF.

CDR3 protein: CASSTGTSSSGNTIYF. The CDR3 DNA follows: TGTGCCAGCAGCACCGGGACAAGCTCCTCTGGAAACACCATATATTTT. The rearrangement uses TRBV7-6 and TRBJ1-3, with D possibly TRBD1 on 6 matching bases. CDR1 SGHVS and CDR2 FNYEAQ come from the germline V gene. This CDR3 spans 16 amino acids. Deletions cut 5 bases from V and 0 bases from J, with 14 bases between.

The CDR3 loop reads CASQGTGSEAFF. CDR3 coding DNA: TGTGCCAGCCAAGGGACAGGCTCTGAAGCTTTCTTT. The chain combines TRBV2 with TRBJ1-1; 8 nucleotides match TRBD1. Germline CDR1 and CDR2: SNHLY and FYNNEI. The CDR3 runs 12 residues. V shed 8 bases, J shed 6 bases, and the junction held 5 bases outside the gene matches. Drawing the rest from reference TRBV2 and TRBJ1-1, the complete variable domain is EPEVTQTPSHQVTQMGQEVILRCVPISNHLYFYWYRQILGQKVEFLVSFYNNEISEKSEIFDDQFSVERPDGSNFTLKIRSTKLEDSAMYFCASQGTGSEAFFGQGTRLTVV.

The chain carries TRBV2 and TRBJ2-1, with TRBD1 identical over 11 bases. CDR1 SNHLY and CDR2 FYNNEI come from the germline V gene. Trimming removed 4 bases from V and 10 bases from J; junction bases left unmatched: 6. This CDR3 contains 14 residues. The CDR3 here is CASSAGTGGREQFF. The CDR3 region has the DNA TGTGCCAGCAGTGCCGGGACAGGGGGTCGCGAGCAGTTCTTC. The variable domain in full, with the rest retrieved from reference TRBV2 and TRBJ2-1, is EPEVTQTPSHQVTQMGQEVILRCVPISNHLYFYWYRQILGQKVEFLVSFYNNEISEKSEIFDDQFSVERPDGSNFTLKIRSTKLEDSAMYFCASSAGTGGREQFFGPGTRLTVL.

The chain links TRBV27 to TRBJ1-6; possible D gene TRBD1, 5 bases. This CDR3 spans 16 amino acids. CDR1 and CDR2 from the germline V gene are MNHEY and SMNVEV (reference sequence). The germline V and J ends were trimmed by 7 bases and 5 bases, with 18 bases remaining between them. CDR3 DNA: TGTGCCAGCAAAAACACCGGGACGGAAAATAATTCACCCCTCCACTTT. Protein product: CASKNTGTENNSPLHF.

The rearrangement links TRBV11-3 to TRBJ1-1, with unresolved D. Trimming removed 7 bases from V and 4 bases from J, with 16 bases in between. CDR3 length: 14 residues. Germline values: CDR1 SGHNT, CDR2 YENEEA. The CDR3 region is CASTPRRSGTEAFF. For the CDR3, the DNA is TGTGCCAGCACCCCGAGGAGATCTGGCACTGAAGCTTTCTTT. The full variable domain, completed using reference TRBV11-3 and TRBJ1-1, is EAGVVQSPRYKIIEKKQPVAFWCNPISGHNTLYWYLQNLGQGPELLIRYENEEAVDDSQLPKDRFSAERLKGVDSTLKIQPAELGDSAVYLCASTPRRSGTEAFFGQGTRLTVV.

The V call is TRBV5-1, the J call TRBJ2-2; D may correspond to TRBD1 or TRBD2 (6 bases each). This CDR3 comprises 18 residues. From germline, CDR1 is SGHRS and CDR2 YFSETQ. V lost 2 bases and J 0 bases, leaving 17 bases between the germline ends. The CDR3 is CASSFGRGRGPNTGELFF. In DNA, the CDR3 is TGCGCCAGCAGCTTTGGCAGGGGTCGGGGGCCGAACACCGGGGAGCTGTTTTTT.

J is TRBJ2-7 and V is TRBV28; the D gene is possibly TRBD1 (6 bases). Deletions cut 7 bases from V and 1 base from J, with 14 bases between. The CDR3 loop spans 14 amino acids. CDR1 and CDR2 from the germline V gene are MDHEN and SYDVKM. DNA for the CDR3: TGTGCCAGCAACCCCCGTGGACAGTCCTACGAGCAGTACTTC. Its protein is CASNPRGQSYEQYF.

The chain carries TRBV21-1 and TRBJ2-1; the D call TRBD2 from the table was never checked on the DNA. TRBV21-1 is termed a pseudogene. This CDR3 is built from 14 residues. CDR3 in DNA: TGTGCCAGCAGACTAGCGGCGGGCTGTGATGAGCAGTTCTTC. Its translation is CASRLAAGCDEQFF.

This chain joins TRBV9 and TRBJ2-7, with 9 bases that match TRBD1. This CDR3 has 15 residues. The junction had 6 bases not matched to a gene; V was cut back by 3 bases and J by 2 bases. Germline values: CDR1 SGDLS, CDR2 YYNGEE. The CDR3 spells CASSEGQGRTYEQYF. The CDR3 coding sequence is TGTGCCAGCAGCGAGGGACAGGGTAGGACCTACGAGCAGTACTTC.

The chain carries TRBV7-2 and TRBJ2-4; 7 nucleotides line up with TRBD1. The CDR3 covers 17 residues. Trimming cost V 2 bases and J 1 base; bases outside gene matches: 8. The germline V gene has CDR1 SGHTA and CDR2 FQGNSA. The CDR3, as DNA: TGTGCCAGCAGCTTAACGGTGACAGGGTGGGCCAAAAACATTCAGTACTTC. Its translation: CASSLTVTGWAKNIQYF.

The V call is TRBV19, the J call TRBJ1-1; the D gene is possibly TRBD1 (5 bases). Deletions cut 10 bases from V and 12 bases from J, with 24 bases between. The CDR3 totals 13 residues. Looked up from germline, CDR1 is LNHDA and CDR2 is SQIVND (reference sequence). The chain's CDR3 is CATNQGFLSDPFF. The CDR3 DNA sequence: TGTGCCACCAACCAGGGTTTTTTATCGGATCCTTTCTTT.

This clone was observed a single time. At one of its ends the junction is not consistent with the germline gene, which may arise from a read error. The rearrangement joins TRBV7-7 to TRBJ2-2, with TRBD2 identical over 8 bases. The CDR3 consists of 16 residues. Germline CDR1 reads SSHAT; CDR2 reads FNYEAQ (reference sequence). The CDR3 spells CASSLELAVNTGELFF. The CDR3 nucleotides are TGTGCTAGCAGCTTAGAACTAGCGGTGAACACCGGGGAGCTGTTTTTT.

This chain links TRBV18 with TRBJ1-6, with D unresolved. The CDR3 is 15 amino acids. The V end was cut by 1 base, the J end by 7 bases, with 11 bases between. The germline V gene has CDR1 KGHSH and CDR2 LQKENI. The CDR3 nucleotides are TGTGCCAGCTCACCACGGGCAGGAACCAATTCACCCCTCCACTTT. It encodes CASSPRAGTNSPLHF.

This chain uses TRBV29-1 with TRBJ1-1, with 10 nucleotides matching TRBD1. Germline V gene data show CDR1 as SQVTM and CDR2 as ANQGSEA. The V segment lost 4 bases and the J segment 2 bases; nucleotides outside the gene matches: 1. The CDR3 is 13 amino acids. CDR3 loop: CSVGTGGNTEAFF. The DNA of the CDR3 is TGCAGCGTTGGGACAGGGGGAAACACTGAAGCTTTCTTT.

The rearrangement links TRBV19 to TRBJ2-3; 9 nucleotides match TRBD2. The CDR3 runs 16 residues. CDR1 and CDR2 (germline): LNHDA, SQIVND (reference sequence). Trimming cost V 3 bases and J 2 bases; bases outside gene matches: 6. CDR3 loop: CASSMIAGDYTDTQYF. The CDR3 nucleotides read TGTGCCAGTAGTATGATAGCGGGGGACTACACAGATACGCAGTATTTT.

This clone has only one observation. V and J are TRBV29-1 and TRBJ2-3; D is uncertain. The length of the CDR3 is 12 residues. Trimming took off 3 bases at V and 3 bases at J, with 7 bases between the two ends. The germline CDR1 and CDR2 sequences are SQVTM and ANQGSEA. The CDR3 protein is CSVDQRTDTQYF. In nucleotides, the CDR3 is TGCAGCGTTGATCAGAGGACAGATACGCAGTATTTT.

The rearrangement uses TRBV5-8 and TRBJ2-2; 8 bases map to TRBD1. The V gene end was trimmed by 4 bases and the J gene end by 3 bases; junction bases not matched to a gene: 5. Per germline, CDR1 SGHTS and CDR2 YDEGEE. CDR3 size: 15 residues. The CDR3, as DNA: TGTGCCAGCAGCCCAGGACAGGGTGACACCGGGGAGCTGTTTTTT. Amino acids: CASSPGQGDTGELFF.

V gene TRBV2 combines with J gene TRBJ2-1; 7 bases agree with TRBD1. This CDR3 contains 15 residues. V dropped 6 bases and J dropped 8; count of bases not matched to a gene: 13. CDR1 SNHLY and CDR2 FYNNEI come from the germline V gene. CDR3 loop: CASRQGGAALDEQFF. The CDR3 DNA follows: TGTGCCAGCAGACAAGGGGGCGCAGCCCTGGATGAGCAGTTCTTC.

The rearrangement links TRBV5-1 to TRBJ2-7, with D perhaps matching TRBD1 or TRBD2 (6 bases each). CDR1 and CDR2 (germline): SGHRS, YFSETQ. The CDR3 spans 15 residues. The V gene lost 0 bases and the J gene lost 3 bases, with 13 bases spanning the gap. This CDR3 reads CASSLEGGPLYEQYF. The CDR3 DNA reads TGCGCCAGCAGCTTGGAAGGGGGGCCCCTCTACGAGCAGTACTTC.

The chain is built from TRBV6-4 and TRBJ2-3; D call uncertain. CDR1 MRHNA and CDR2 SNTAGT come from the germline V gene. The CDR3 contains 14 residues. V lost 3 bases and J lost 4, with 11 bases in between. CDR3 region: CASSESSTADTQYF. Here the CDR3 DNA reads TGTGCCAGCAGTGAATCCAGTACTGCAGATACGCAGTATTTT.

The chain joins TRBV5-5 to TRBJ1-2, with D uncertain. Germline assignment: CDR1 SGHKS and CDR2 YYEKEE (reference sequence). The V end was cut by 1 base, the J end by 0 bases, with 10 bases between. The CDR3 contains 15 residues. CDR3 coding DNA: TGTGCCAGCAGCTTGATCCCCGGGCCTAACTATGGCTACACCTTC. This encodes CASSLIPGPNYGYTF.

The rearrangement joins TRBV4-3 to TRBJ1-4; D perhaps matches TRBD1 (5 bases). The CDR3 is 15 amino acids. The germline V gene has CDR1 LGHNA and CDR2 YSLEER. Trimming pared 4 bases from V and 6 bases from J, leaving 15 bases between. CDR3 nucleotide sequence: TGCGCCAGCAGCCCCACCGGGGCAGGGTATGAAAAACTGTTTTTT. Amino acids: CASSPTGAGYEKLFF.

The chain carries TRBV5-1 and TRBJ1-1; a weak D match, TRBD1 (5 bases). The CDR3 sequence is 14 residues long. With 2 bases removed from V and 0 bases from J, the gap between germline ends came to 8 bases. Germline loops: CDR1 SGHRS, CDR2 YFSETQ. CDR3 sequence (DNA): TGCGCCAGCAGCTTTGGGGACCTGAACACTGAAGCTTTCTTT. Translated, it gives CASSFGDLNTEAFF. The full variable domain, completed using reference TRBV5-1 and TRBJ1-1, is KAGVTQTPRYLIKTRGQQVTLSCSPISGHRSVSWYQQTPGQGLQFLFEYFSETQRNKGNFPGRFSGRQFSNSRSEMNVSTLELGDSALYLCASSFGDLNTEAFFGQGTRLTVV.

In its sample, this clone was seen once. V usage is TRBV19 and J usage is TRBJ1-2; D gene unclear. V was trimmed by 3 bases and J by 4 bases, leaving 6 bases between them. Per the germline V gene, CDR1 is LNHDA and CDR2 is SQIVND (reference sequence). The CDR3 has 12 amino acids. The CDR3 protein is CASSIWPYGYTF. The CDR3 region has the DNA TGTGCCAGTAGTATCTGGCCCTATGGCTACACCTTC.

This clone was found a few times. J is TRBJ1-5 and V is TRBV2, with a weak D call TRBD1 (5 bases). Germline-derived CDR1 and CDR2 are SNHLY and FYNNEI. This CDR3 contains 12 residues. The V end was cut by 6 bases, the J end by 6 bases, with 9 bases between. The CDR3 region is CASRERGQPQHF. The CDR3 region has the DNA TGTGCCAGCAGGGAAAGGGGTCAGCCCCAGCATTTT.

This clone has just one count. The chain recombines TRBV6-1 with TRBJ2-1; D might be TRBD2 (5 bases). Germline lookup yields CDR1 MNHNS and CDR2 SASEGT. With 3 bases removed from V and 1 base from J, the gap between germline ends came to 10 bases. The CDR3 length is 15 residues. As DNA, the CDR3 is TGTGCCAGCAGTGAGGACTCGTCATCCTACAATGAGCAGTTCTTC. This codes for CASSEDSSSYNEQFF.